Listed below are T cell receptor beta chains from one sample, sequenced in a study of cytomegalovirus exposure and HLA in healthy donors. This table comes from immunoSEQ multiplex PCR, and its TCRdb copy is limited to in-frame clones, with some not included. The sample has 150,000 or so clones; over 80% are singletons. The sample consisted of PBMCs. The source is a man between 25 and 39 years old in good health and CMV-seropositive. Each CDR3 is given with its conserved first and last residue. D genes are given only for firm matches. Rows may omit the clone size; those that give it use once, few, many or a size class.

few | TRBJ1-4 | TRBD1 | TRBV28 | TGTGCCAGCAGTTGGGGACAGGACCTGTTTTTT | CASSWGQDLFF
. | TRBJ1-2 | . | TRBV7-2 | TGTGCCAGCAGCTTAGACAGCTTTAACTATGGCTACACCTTC | CASSLDSFNYGYTF
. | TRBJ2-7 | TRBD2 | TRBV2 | TGTGCCAGCAGGTTACCCGGACTAGGCTACGAGCAGTACTTC | CASRLPGLGYEQYF
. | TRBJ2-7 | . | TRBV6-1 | TGTGCCAGCAGTGAATATCCGGGGGACGAGCAGTACTTC | CASSEYPGDEQYF
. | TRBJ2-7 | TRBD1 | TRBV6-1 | TGTGCCAGCGGATACCGGGACAGGGTGATCGATCAGTACTTC | CASGYRDRVIDQYF
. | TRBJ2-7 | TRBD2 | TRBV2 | TGTGCCAGTAAGAATCTAGCGGGGTCGGGCGAGCAGTACTTC | CASKNLAGSGEQYF
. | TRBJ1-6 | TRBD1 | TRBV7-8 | TGTGCCAGCAGCTCCAGCAGACAGGGGAATTCACCCCTCCACTTT | CASSSSRQGNSPLHF
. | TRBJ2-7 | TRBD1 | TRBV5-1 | TGCGCCAGCAGCAGCGGACAGGCCTCCTACGAGCAGTACTTC | CASSSGQASYEQYF
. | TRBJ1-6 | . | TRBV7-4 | TGTGCCAGCAGCTTAGGAGGCAGACATAATTCACCCCTCCACTTT | CASSLGGRHNSPLHF
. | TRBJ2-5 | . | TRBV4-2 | TGTGCCAGCAGCCAAGATCTCGCTAGTCAAGAGACCCAGTACTTC | CASSQDLASQETQYF
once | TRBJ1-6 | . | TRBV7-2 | TGTGCCAGCAGCTTAAAGGCAGGGGTCTTTAATTCACCCCTCCACTTT | CASSLKAGVFNSPLHF
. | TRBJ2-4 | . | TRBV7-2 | TGTGCCAGCAGCTTAGCCGCGGGGATAGCCAAAAACATTCAGTACTTC | CASSLAAGIAKNIQYF
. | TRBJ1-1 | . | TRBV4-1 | TGCGCCAGCAGCCAAGATGTAATGGGGGGGCGCGGGAACACTGAAGCTTTCTTT | CASSQDVMGGRGNTEAFF
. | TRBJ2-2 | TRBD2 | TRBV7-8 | TGTGCCAGCAGCCCAATGATACTTCGGCTAGCGGGTAGCGCGAACACCGGGGAGCTGTTTTTT | CASSPMILRLAGSANTGELFF
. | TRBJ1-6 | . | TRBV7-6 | TGTGCCAGCAGCTTAGGCCTTCCGGGTTCACCCCTCCACTTT | CASSLGLPGSPLHF
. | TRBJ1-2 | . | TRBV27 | TGTGCCAGCAGAGAGGAGGGTTCTTACTATGGCTACACCTTC | CASREEGSYYGYTF
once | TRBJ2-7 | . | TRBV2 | TGTGCCAGCAACGGTCTAGCGAGGCTCTCGGAGCAGTACTTC | CASNGLARLSEQYF
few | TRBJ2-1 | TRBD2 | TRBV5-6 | TGTGCCAGCAGGACTAGCGGGGAGAGGTACAATGAGCAGTTCTTC | CASRTSGERYNEQFF
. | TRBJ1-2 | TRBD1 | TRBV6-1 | TGTGCCAGCAGTGAAGCGGGACAGTATGGCTACACCTTC | CASSEAGQYGYTF
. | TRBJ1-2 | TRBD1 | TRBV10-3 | TGTGCCATCATGCCTGGACAGGGGGCCCGTAACTATGGCTACACCTTC | CAIMPGQGARNYGYTF
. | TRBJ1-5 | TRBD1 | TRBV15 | TGTGCCACCAGCAAAGACAGGGGGCAAGGCCAGCCCCAGCATTTT | CATSKDRGQGQPQHF
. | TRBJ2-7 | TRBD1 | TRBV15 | TGTGCCACCAGCAGAGAAGGAGGACAGGGGGCTTACGAGCAGTACTTC | CATSREGGQGAYEQYF
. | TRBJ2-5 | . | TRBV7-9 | TGTGCCAGCAGGCGCGGTACTGGTTTTGAGACCCAGTACTTC | CASRRGTGFETQYF
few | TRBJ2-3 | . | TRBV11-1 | TGTGCCAGCAGCCCCTTGGCAGTACCTAGCACAGATACGCAGTATTTT | CASSPLAVPSTDTQYF
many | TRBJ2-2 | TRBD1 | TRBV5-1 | TGCGCCAGCAGCCCGCTACCGGGACAGGGGGCGTCAACCGGGGAGCTGTTTTTT | CASSPLPGQGASTGELFF
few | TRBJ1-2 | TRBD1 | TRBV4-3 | TGCGCCAGCAGCCCTTCGGACAGGGGGATCTATGGCTACACCTTC | CASSPSDRGIYGYTF
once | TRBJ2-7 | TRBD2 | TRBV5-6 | TGTGCCAGCAGCCCCGTTACTAGCGAGGCCTACGAGCAGTACTTC | CASSPVTSEAYEQYF
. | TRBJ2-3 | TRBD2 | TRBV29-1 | TGCAGCGTTGTTGGTAGCGGGGGGTCTACTAGCACAGATACGCAGTATTTT | CSVVGSGGSTSTDTQYF
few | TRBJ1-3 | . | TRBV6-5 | TGTGCCAGCAGTTACTCGATCAGGGGCTCAGGAAACACCATATATTTT | CASSYSIRGSGNTIYF
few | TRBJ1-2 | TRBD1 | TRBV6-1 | TGTGCCAGCAGTCAAGAGGGACAGGGTGGTTACACCTTC | CASSQEGQGGYTF
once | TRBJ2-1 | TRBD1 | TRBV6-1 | TGTGCCAGCAGTGGCCTACGACAGGGATATTTCTCCTACAATGAGCAGTTCTTC | CASSGLRQGYFSYNEQFF
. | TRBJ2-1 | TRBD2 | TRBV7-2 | TGTGCCAGCAGCTCTAGCGGTCCCTCCTACAATGAGCAGTTCTTC | CASSSSGPSYNEQFF
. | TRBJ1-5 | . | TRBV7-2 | TGTGCCAGCAGCTTCCAGGGGAGCAATCAGCCCCAGCATTTT | CASSFQGSNQPQHF
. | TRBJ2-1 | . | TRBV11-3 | TGTGCCAGCAGCCCAGGAGGGCCCCAGGGAATTGAGCAGTTCTTC | CASSPGGPQGIEQFF
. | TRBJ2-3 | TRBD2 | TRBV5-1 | TGCGCCAGCAGCTTGCAGCCTAGCGGGGGGTCTGACACAGATACGCAGTATTTT | CASSLQPSGGSDTDTQYF
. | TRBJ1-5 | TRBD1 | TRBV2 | TGTGCCAGCAGGGGGACAGGGGGAAATCAGCCCCAGCATTTT | CASRGTGGNQPQHF
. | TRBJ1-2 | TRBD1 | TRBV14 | TGTGCCAGCAGCCAATCTCAGGGGGTGGATTTCGATGGCTACACCTTC | CASSQSQGVDFDGYTF
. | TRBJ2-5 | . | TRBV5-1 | TGCGCCAGCAGCCCCGCCTTGGTGGGGCACACGGAGACCCAGTACTTC | CASSPALVGHTETQYF
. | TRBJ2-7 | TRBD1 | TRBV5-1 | TGCGCCAGCAGCCTCGGGACAGGGAGCTCCTACGAGCAGTACTTC | CASSLGTGSSYEQYF
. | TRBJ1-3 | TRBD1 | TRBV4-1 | TGCGCCAGCAGCCCTACGTGGGGACAGGGAAACACCATATATTTT | CASSPTWGQGNTIYF
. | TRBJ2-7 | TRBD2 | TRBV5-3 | TGTGCCAGAAGCTTGTGTGACTCTAGCGGGTCCCCCTACGAGCAGTACTTC | CARSLCDSSGSPYEQYF
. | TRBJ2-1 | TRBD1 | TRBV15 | TGTGCCACCAGCCGCGGGACAGGGGGCCATCCCTACAATGAGCAGTTCTTC | CATSRGTGGHPYNEQFF
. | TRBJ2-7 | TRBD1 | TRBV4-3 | TGCGCCAGCAGCCATTCTGCCGGGACAGGTGCCGACGAGCAGTACTTC | CASSHSAGTGADEQYF
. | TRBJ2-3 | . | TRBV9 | TGTGCCAGCAGCGTAGGCTTACCGGTCACAGATACGCAGTATTTT | CASSVGLPVTDTQYF
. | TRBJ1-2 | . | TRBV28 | TGTGCCAGCGCGATGCCCCCGCCGTATGGCTACACCTTC | CASAMPPPYGYTF
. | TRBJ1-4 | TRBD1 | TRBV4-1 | TGCGCCAGCAGCCAAAACGTCCAGACAGGGGGCCGGAGAGAAAAACTGTTTTTT | CASSQNVQTGGRREKLFF
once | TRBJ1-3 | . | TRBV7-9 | TGTGCCAGCAGCTTCACGGAGACGGCTCTCTCTGGAAACACCATATATTTT | CASSFTETALSGNTIYF
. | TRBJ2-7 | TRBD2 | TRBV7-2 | TGTGCCAGCAGCTTAGTAGCGGGACCTTACGAGCAGTACTTC | CASSLVAGPYEQYF
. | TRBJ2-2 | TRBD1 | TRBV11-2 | TGTGCCAGCAGCGGCCGACAGGGGGCGCAAATCACCGGGGAGCTGTTTTTT | CASSGRQGAQITGELFF